This T cell receptor (beta chain) was sequenced during a study of blood T cell repertoires in COVID-19. The CDR3 has 15 residues. In germline, CDR1 is LGHDT, CDR2 YNNKEL (reference sequence). With 0 bases removed from V and 1 base from J, the gap between germline ends came to 7 bases. Sequencing used immunoSEQ multiplex PCR; TCRdb keeps in-frame clones, though not all of them. In the table there are 200,000 to 300,000 clones, about 88% of which are singletons. This rearrangement joins TRBV3-1 (or the pseudogene TRBV3-2) to TRBJ1-3, with D uncertain. The sequencing input was peripheral blood. This TCR came from a man between 25 and 39 years old with active or convalescent COVID-19. In DNA form, the CDR3 reads TGTGCCAGCAGCCAAGATGCGGCTTCTGGAAACACCATATATTTT. This codes for CASSQDAASGNTIYF.